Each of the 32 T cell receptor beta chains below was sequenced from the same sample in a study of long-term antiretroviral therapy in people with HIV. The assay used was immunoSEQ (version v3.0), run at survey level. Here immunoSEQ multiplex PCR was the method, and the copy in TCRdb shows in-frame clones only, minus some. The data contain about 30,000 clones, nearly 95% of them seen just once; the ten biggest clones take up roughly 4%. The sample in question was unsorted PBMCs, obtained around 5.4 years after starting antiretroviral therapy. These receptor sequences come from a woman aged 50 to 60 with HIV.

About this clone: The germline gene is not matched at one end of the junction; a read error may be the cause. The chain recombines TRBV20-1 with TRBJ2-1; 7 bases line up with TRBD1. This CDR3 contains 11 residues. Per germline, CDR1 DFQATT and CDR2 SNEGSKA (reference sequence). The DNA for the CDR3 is TGCAGTGCTACAGAGGACAGGACCCCCCTCTTC. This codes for CSATEDRTPLF.

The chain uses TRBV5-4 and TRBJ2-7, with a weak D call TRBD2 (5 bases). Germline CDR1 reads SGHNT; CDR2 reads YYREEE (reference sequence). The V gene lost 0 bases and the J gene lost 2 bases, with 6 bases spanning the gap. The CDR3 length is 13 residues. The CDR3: CASSLAGTYEQYF. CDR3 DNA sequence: TGTGCCAGCAGCTTGGCCGGGACCTACGAGCAGTACTTC.

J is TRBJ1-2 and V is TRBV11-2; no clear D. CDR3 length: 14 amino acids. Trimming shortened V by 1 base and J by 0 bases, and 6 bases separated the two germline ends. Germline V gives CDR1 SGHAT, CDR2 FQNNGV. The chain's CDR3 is CASSLGDSNYGYTF. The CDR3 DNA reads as TGTGCCAGCAGCTTAGGAGATTCTAACTATGGCTACACCTTC.

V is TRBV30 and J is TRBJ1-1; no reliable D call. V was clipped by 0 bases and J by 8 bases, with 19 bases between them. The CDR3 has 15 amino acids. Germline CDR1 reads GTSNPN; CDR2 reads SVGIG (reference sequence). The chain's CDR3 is CAWSVTGVGLSEAFF. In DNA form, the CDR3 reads TGTGCCTGGAGTGTAACCGGGGTAGGATTATCCGAAGCTTTCTTT.

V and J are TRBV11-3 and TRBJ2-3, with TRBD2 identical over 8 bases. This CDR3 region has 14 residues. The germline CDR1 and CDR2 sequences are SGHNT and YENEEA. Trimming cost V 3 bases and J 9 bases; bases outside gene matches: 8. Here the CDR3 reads CASSLTAGARTQYF. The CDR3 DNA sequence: TGTGCCAGCAGCTTGACAGCGGGGGCGAGAACGCAGTATTTT.

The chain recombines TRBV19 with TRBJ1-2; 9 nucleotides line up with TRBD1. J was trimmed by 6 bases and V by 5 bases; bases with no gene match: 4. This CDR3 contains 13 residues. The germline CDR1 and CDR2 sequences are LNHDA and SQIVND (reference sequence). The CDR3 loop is CASSVQGADGYTF. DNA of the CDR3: TGTGCCAGTAGTGTACAGGGGGCAGATGGCTACACCTTC. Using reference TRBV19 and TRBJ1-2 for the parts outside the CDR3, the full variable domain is DGGITQSPKYLFRKEGQNVTLSCEQNLNHDAMYWYRQDPGQGLRLIYYSQIVNDFQKGDIAEGYSVSREKKESFPLTVTSAQKNPTAFYLCASSVQGADGYTFGSGTRLTVV.

CDR3 in amino acids: CASSLQGGETQYF. The CDR3 nucleotides are TGTGCCAGCAGTTTACAGGGTGGGGAGACCCAGTACTTC. The gene calls are TRBV6-5 and TRBJ2-5; tentatively, D is TRBD1 (6 bases). CDR3 length: 13 amino acids. V lost 4 bases and J 5 bases, leaving 11 bases between the germline ends. Germline CDR1 reads MNHEY; CDR2 reads SVGAGI.

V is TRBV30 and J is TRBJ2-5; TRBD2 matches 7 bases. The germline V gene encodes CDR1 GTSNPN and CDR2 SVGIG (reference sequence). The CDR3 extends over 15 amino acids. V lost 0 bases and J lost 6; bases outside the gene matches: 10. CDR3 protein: CAWSVRVAGGKTQYF. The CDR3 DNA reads TGTGCCTGGAGTGTCAGGGTAGCGGGTGGTAAGACCCAGTACTTC.

The DNA of the CDR3 is TGTGCCAGCAGTTACCAGACACAAAACATTCAGTACTTC. Encoded protein: CASSYQTQNIQYF. The chain links TRBV6-6 to TRBJ2-4; D is uncertain. The CDR3 consists of 13 residues. CDR1 is MNHNY, CDR2 SVGAGI, per germline (reference sequence). V lost 2 bases and J lost 5, with 7 bases in between.

CDR3 region: CAWSQGLGAKNIQYF. In nucleotides, the CDR3 is TGTGCCTGGAGCCAGGGGTTAGGGGCCAAAAACATTCAGTACTTC. The rearrangement joins TRBV30 to TRBJ2-4; a weak D match, TRBD1 (6 bases). The V gene lost 3 bases and the J gene lost 1 base, with 13 bases spanning the gap. Germline V lookup: CDR1 GTSNPN, CDR2 SVGIG (reference sequence). The CDR3 has 15 residues.

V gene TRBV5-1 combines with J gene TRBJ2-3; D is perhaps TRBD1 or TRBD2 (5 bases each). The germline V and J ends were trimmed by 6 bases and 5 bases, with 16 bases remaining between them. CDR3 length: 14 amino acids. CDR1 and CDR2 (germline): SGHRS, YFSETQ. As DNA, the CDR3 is TGCGCCAGCAAGGGGAGCCCAAAGGGAGATACGCAGTATTTT. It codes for CASKGSPKGDTQYF.

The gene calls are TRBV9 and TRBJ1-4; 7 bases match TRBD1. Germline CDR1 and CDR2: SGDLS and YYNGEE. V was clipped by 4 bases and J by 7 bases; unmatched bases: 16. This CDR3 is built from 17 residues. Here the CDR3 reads CASSPPTETGSGEKLFF. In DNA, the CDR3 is TGTGCCAGCAGCCCCCCGACGGAGACAGGGTCGGGTGAAAAACTGTTTTTT. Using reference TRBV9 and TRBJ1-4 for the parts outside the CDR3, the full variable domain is DSGVTQTPKHLITATGQRVTLRCSPRSGDLSVYWYQQSLDQGLQFLIQYYNGEERAKGNILERFSAQQFPDLHSELNLSSLELGDSALYFCASSPPTETGSGEKLFFGSGTQLSVL.

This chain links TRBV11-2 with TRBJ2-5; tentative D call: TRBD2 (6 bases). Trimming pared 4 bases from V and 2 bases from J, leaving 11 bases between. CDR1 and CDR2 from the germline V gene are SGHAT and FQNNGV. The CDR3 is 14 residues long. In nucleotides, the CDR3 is TGTGCCAGCAGCTCTCTGGGAGGACAAGAGACCCAGTACTTC. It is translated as CASSSLGGQETQYF.

The CDR3 coding sequence is TGCGCCAGCAGCTCGACAGCGAACACTGAAGCTTTCTTT. Encoded protein: CASSSTANTEAFF. The chain employs TRBV5-1 and TRBJ1-1, with D perhaps TRBD1 (5 bases). This CDR3 contains 13 residues. Germline V gene data show CDR1 as SGHRS and CDR2 as YFSETQ. Between the trimmed V and J ends, which lost 3 bases and 1 base, there was a span of 7 bases.

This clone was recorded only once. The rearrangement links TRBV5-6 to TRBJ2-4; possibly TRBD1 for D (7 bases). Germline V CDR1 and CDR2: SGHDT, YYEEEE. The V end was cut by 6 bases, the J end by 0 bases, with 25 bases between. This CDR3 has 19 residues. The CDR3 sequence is CASTRAQGGSFLAKNIQYF. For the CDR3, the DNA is TGTGCCAGCACACGGGCCCAGGGGGGAAGCTTCTTAGCCAAAAACATTCAGTACTTC.

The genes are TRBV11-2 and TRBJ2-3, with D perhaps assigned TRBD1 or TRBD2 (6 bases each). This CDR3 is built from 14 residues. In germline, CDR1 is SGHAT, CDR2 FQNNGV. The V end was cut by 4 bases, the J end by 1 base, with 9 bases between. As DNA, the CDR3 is TGTGCCAGCAGCTGGGGGGCCGGCACAGATACGCAGTATTTT. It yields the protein CASSWGAGTDTQYF.

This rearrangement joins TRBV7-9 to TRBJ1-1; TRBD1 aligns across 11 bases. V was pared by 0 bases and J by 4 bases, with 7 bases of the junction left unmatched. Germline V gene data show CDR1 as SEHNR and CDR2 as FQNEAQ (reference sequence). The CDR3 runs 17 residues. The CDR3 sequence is CASSLAPGTGGGTEAFF. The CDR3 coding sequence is TGTGCCAGCAGCTTAGCGCCTGGGACAGGGGGTGGCACTGAAGCTTTCTTT.

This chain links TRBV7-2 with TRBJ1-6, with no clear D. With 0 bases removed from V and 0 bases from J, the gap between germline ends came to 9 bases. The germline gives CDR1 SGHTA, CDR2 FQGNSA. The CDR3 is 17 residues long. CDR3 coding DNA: TGTGCCAGCAGCTTAGCCGTGGGGAGCTCCTATAATTCACCCCTCCACTTT. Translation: CASSLAVGSSYNSPLHF.

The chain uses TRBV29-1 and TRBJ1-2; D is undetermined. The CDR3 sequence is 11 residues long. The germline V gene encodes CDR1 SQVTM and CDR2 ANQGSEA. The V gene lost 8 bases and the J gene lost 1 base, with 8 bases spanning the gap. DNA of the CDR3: TGCAGCTCAAACTATAACTATGGCTACACCTTC. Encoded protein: CSSNYNYGYTF.

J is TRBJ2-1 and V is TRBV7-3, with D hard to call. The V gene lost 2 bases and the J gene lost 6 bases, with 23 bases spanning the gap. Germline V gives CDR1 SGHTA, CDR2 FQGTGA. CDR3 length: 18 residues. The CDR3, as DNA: TGTGCCAGCAGCTTATTTCCCATCCGCCCAATTAAAGGCAATGAGCAGTTCTTC. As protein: CASSLFPIRPIKGNEQFF.

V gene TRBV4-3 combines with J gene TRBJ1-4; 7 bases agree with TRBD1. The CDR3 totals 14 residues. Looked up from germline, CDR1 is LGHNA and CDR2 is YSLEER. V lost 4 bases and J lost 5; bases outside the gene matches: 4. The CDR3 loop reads CASSLGQKNEKLFF. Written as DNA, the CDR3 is TGCGCCAGCAGCCTGGGACAGAAAAATGAAAAACTGTTTTTT.

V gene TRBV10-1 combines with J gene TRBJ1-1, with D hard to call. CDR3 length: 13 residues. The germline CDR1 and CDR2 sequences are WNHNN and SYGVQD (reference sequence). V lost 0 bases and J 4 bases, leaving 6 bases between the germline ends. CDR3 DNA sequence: TGCGCCAGCAGTGAGTCAACTGGCACTGAAGCTTTCTTT. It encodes CASSESTGTEAFF.

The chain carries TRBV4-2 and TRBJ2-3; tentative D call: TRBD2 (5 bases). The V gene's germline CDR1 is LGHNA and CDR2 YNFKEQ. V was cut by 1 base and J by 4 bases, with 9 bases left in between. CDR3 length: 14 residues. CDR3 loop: CASSQATRADTQYF. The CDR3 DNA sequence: TGTGCCAGCAGCCAAGCGACGAGGGCAGATACGCAGTATTTT.

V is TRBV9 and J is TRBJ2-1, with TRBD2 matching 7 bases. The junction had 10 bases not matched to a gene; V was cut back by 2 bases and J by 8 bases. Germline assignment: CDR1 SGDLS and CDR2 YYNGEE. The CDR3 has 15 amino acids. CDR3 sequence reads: CASSVWDYGGDEQFF. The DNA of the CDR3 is TGTGCCAGCAGCGTTTGGGACTACGGAGGGGATGAGCAGTTCTTC.

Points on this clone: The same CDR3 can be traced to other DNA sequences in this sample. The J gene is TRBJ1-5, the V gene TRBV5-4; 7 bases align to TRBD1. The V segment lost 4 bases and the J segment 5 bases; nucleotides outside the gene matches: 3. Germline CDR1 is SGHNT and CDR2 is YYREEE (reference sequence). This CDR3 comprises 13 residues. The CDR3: CASSQGGDQPQHF. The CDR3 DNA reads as TGTGCCAGCAGCCAGGGGGGTGATCAGCCCCAGCATTTT.

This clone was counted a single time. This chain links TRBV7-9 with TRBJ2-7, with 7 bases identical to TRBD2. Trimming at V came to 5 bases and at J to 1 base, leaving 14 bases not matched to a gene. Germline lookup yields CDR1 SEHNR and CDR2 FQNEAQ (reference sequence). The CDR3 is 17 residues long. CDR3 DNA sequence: TGTGCCAGCAGCCAATCTCTCGGGGGGAAGGGATCCTACGAGCAGTACTTC. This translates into CASSQSLGGKGSYEQYF.

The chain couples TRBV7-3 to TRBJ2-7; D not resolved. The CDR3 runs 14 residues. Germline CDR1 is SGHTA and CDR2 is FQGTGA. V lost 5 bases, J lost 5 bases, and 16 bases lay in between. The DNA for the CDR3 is TGTGCCAGCAGCCAACTCGTCGGCCCCCACGAGCAGTACTTC. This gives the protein CASSQLVGPHEQYF.

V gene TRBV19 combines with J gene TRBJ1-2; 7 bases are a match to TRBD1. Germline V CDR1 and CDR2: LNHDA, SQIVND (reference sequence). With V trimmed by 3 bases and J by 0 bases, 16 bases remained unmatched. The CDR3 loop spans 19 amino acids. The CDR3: CASSIGQRDRYYPNYGYTF. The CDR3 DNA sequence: TGTGCCAGTAGTATTGGCCAACGGGACAGATACTACCCTAACTATGGCTACACCTTC.

The CDR3 region is CASSASTGGETQYF. CDR3 coding DNA: TGTGCCAGCAGCGCCTCGACAGGTGGGGAGACCCAGTACTTC. The rearrangement uses TRBV5-6 and TRBJ2-5; tentative D call: TRBD1 (6 bases). CDR3 length: 14 residues. V was trimmed by 4 bases and J by 5 bases, leaving 15 bases between them. Germline V gives CDR1 SGHDT, CDR2 YYEEEE.

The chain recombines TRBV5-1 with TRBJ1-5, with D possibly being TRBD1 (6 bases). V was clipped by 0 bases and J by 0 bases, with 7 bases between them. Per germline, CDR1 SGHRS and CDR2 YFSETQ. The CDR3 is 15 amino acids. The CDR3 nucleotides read TGCGCCAGCAGCTTGGAAGGGGGTAGCAATCAGCCCCAGCATTTT. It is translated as CASSLEGGSNQPQHF.

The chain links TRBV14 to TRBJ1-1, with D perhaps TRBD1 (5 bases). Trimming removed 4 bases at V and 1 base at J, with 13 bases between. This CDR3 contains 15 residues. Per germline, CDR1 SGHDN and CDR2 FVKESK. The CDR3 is CASSLPQGWNTEAFF. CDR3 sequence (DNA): TGTGCCAGCAGCCTTCCCCAGGGATGGAACACTGAAGCTTTCTTT.

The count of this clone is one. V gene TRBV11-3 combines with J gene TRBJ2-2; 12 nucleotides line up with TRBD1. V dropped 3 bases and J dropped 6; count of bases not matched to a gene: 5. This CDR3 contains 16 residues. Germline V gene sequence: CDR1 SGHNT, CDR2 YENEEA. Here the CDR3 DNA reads TGTGCCAGCAGCTTCCCGGGACAGGGGGCCCCCGGGGAGCTGTTTTTT. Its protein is CASSFPGQGAPGELFF. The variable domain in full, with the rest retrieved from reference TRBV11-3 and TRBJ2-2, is EAGVVQSPRYKIIEKKQPVAFWCNPISGHNTLYWYLQNLGQGPELLIRYENEEAVDDSQLPKDRFSAERLKGVDSTLKIQPAELGDSAVYLCASSFPGQGAPGELFFGEGSRLTVL.